This is a list of T cell receptor beta chains from one sample in a study of CD8 T cells in ankylosing spondylitis. TCRdb fed the 5' RACE reads into MiXCR, producing one record per CDR3 protein. The sample consists of roughly 440,000 distinct CDR3 sequences, 15% to 20% of them appearing once. The sample comprised blood, either unsorted or a sorted T cell fraction (not recorded which). The receptors shown here come from a male donor with ankylosing spondylitis. Each CDR3 is given with its conserved first and last residue. A D gene is named only where the DNA matches it firmly. The listing skips clone size in some rows; elsewhere it reads once, few, many or a size class.

J gene	V gene	clone size	D gene	CDR3 protein	CDR3 DNA
TRBJ2-2	TRBV20-1	few	-	CSARDRGLGELFF	TGCAGTGCTAGAGATCGGGGGCTCGGGGAGCTGTTTTTT
TRBJ2-2	TRBV24-1	few	-	CATSDSGTGTNTGELFF	TGTGCCACCAGTGATTCCGGGACGGGAACCAACACCGGGGAGCTGTTTTTT
TRBJ2-2	TRBV6-5	few	-	CASSYEWGGSLGPGELFF	TGTGCCAGCAGTTACGAATGGGGTGGGTCCCTGGGGCCCGGGGAGCTGTTTTTT
TRBJ1-4	TRBV20-1	-	-	CSAKTNEKLFF	TGCAGTGCTAAGACTAATGAAAAACTGTTTTTT
TRBJ1-1	TRBV20-1	-	-	CSGLQGTEAFF	TGCAGTGGGCTACAAGGGACTGAAGCTTTCTTT
TRBJ1-2	TRBV5-1	few	TRBD1	CASSHPGQDYGYTF	TGCGCCAGCAGCCACCCGGGACAGGACTATGGCTACACCTTC
TRBJ1-2	TRBV11-2	-	-	CASRGWGGGFYGYTF	TGTGCCAGCAGAGGATGGGGGGGAGGCTTCTATGGCTACACCTTC
TRBJ1-1	TRBV12-5	-	TRBD1	CASGLARQGVGSLEAFF	TGTGCTAGTGGTTTGGCACGACAGGGGGTCGGGTCGCTGGAAGCTTTCTTT
TRBJ1-2	TRBV20-1	few	-	CSARWDAGYTF	TGCAGTGCTAGATGGGACGCTGGCTACACCTTC
TRBJ2-5	TRBV28	-	TRBD2	CASRGLADPQETQYF	TGTGCCAGCAGGGGACTAGCGGATCCTCAGGAGACCCAGTACTTC
TRBJ2-1	TRBV19	few	-	CASSIGGNEQFF	TGTGCCAGTAGTATAGGAGGGAATGAGCAGTTCTTC
TRBJ2-7	TRBV5-1	many	-	CASSYGRQTYEQYF	TGCGCCAGCAGTTACGGGAGACAGACCTACGAGCAGTACTTC
TRBJ2-1	TRBV5-4	few	-	CASSLGGDSTYNEQFF	TGTGCCAGCAGCTTGGGCGGGGACAGCACCTACAATGAGCAGTTCTTC
TRBJ2-1	TRBV25-1	few	-	CASSDYQGDEQFF	TGTGCCAGCAGTGATTACCAAGGCGATGAGCAGTTCTTC
TRBJ2-2	TRBV5-1	-	TRBD2	CASSFSGGNTGELFF	TGCGCCAGCAGCTTTAGCGGGGGCAACACCGGGGAGCTGTTTTTT
TRBJ1-4	TRBV12-3/TRBV12-4	few	-	CASSSGDTSNEKLFF	TGTGCCAGCAGTTCCGGGGACACTAGTAATGAAAAACTGTTTTTT
TRBJ2-7	TRBV7-2	few	-	CASRRTAGSIGDEQYF	TGTGCCAGCAGGCGCACGGCCGGGAGTATAGGAGACGAGCAGTACTTC
TRBJ2-3	TRBV10-3	-	-	CAISESFLTDTQYF	TGTGCCATCAGTGAGTCGTTTTTGACAGATACGCAGTATTTT
TRBJ1-6	TRBV30	-	-	CACTGWGGGYNSPLHF	TGTGCCTGTACCGGCTGGGGGGGAGGTTATAATTCACCCCTCCACTTT
TRBJ1-2	TRBV20-1	few	-	CSARAQMGGYTF	TGCAGTGCTAGAGCACAAATGGGGGGCTACACCTTC
TRBJ2-5	TRBV5-1	-	TRBD2	CASSLARGSGETQYF	TGCGCCAGCAGCTTGGCCCGCGGGAGCGGGGAGACCCAGTACTTC
TRBJ2-5	TRBV20-1	-	-	CSAIRTTFEETQYF	TGCAGTGCCATTAGGACTACTTTTGAAGAGACCCAGTACTTC
TRBJ2-6	TRBV28	few	-	CASSGAQASGANVLTF	TGTGCCAGCAGTGGGGCCCAGGCATCTGGGGCCAACGTCCTGACTTTC
TRBJ2-2	TRBV6-1	few	TRBD2	CASSPGTSGAGGELFF	TGTGCCAGCAGCCCCGGGACTAGCGGGGCCGGCGGGGAGCTGTTTTTT
TRBJ2-1	TRBV5-1	-	-	CASSLDGNWAYNEQFF	TGCGCCAGCAGCTTGGACGGGAACTGGGCCTACAATGAGCAGTTCTTC
TRBJ2-7	TRBV20-1	-	TRBD1	CSAAGQGGVVYEQYF	TGCAGTGCTGCTGGACAGGGAGGCGTTGTCTACGAGCAGTACTTC
TRBJ2-5	TRBV7-8	-	-	CASSPTDLATETQYF	TGTGCCAGCAGCCCTACGGATCTAGCAACAGAGACCCAGTACTTC
TRBJ1-1	TRBV20-1	few	TRBD1	CSARQGGSYTEAFF	TGCAGTGCTAGACAGGGGGGATCGTACACTGAAGCTTTCTTT
TRBJ1-6	TRBV20-1	few	-	CSASRGATSPLHF	TGCAGTGCTAGCCGGGGGGCGACTTCACCCCTCCACTTT
TRBJ2-7	TRBV5-1	-	-	CASSLGVSAWNYEQYF	TGCGCCAGCAGCTTGGGAGTGTCGGCTTGGAACTACGAGCAGTACTTC
TRBJ1-2	TRBV2	-	TRBD1	CASSGPTGRNGYTF	TGTGCCAGCAGTGGCCCGACAGGGAGGAATGGCTACACCTTC
TRBJ2-7	TRBV5-1	few	TRBD1	CASRQDRGLVEQYF	TGCGCCAGCAGACAAGACAGGGGGCTTGTCGAGCAGTACTTC
TRBJ2-1	TRBV6-2/TRBV6-3	-	TRBD2	CASNFDRTSARKYDEQFF	TGTGCCAGCAATTTCGATCGAACTAGCGCGAGAAAATATGATGAGCAGTTCTTC
TRBJ1-5	TRBV6-1	many	TRBD1	CASSDRGGNQPQHF	TGTGCCAGCAGTGACAGGGGGGGCAATCAGCCCCAGCATTTT
TRBJ2-2	TRBV3-1	few	TRBD2	CASSHERGTNTGELFF	TGTGCCAGCAGCCACGAGCGGGGGACGAACACCGGGGAGCTGTTTTTT
TRBJ2-7	TRBV6-1	-	-	CASSEGLWGGTEQYF	TGTGCCAGCAGTGAAGGACTCTGGGGGGGCACAGAGCAGTACTTC
TRBJ2-3	TRBV5-1	many	-	CASSFGGSTGFTDTQYF	TGCGCCAGCAGCTTTGGGGGGTCGACAGGGTTTACAGATACGCAGTATTTT
TRBJ1-6	TRBV5-6	many	-	CASSRMQRNSPLHF	TGTGCCAGCAGCCGCATGCAGAGAAATTCACCCCTCCACTTT
TRBJ2-1	TRBV6-2/TRBV6-3	-	TRBD2	CASSYNGLAGVNEQFF	TGTGCCAGCAGTTACAACGGACTAGCGGGAGTCAATGAGCAGTTCTTC
TRBJ2-7	TRBV28	-	-	CASSSNSDSRLSYEQYF	TGTGCCAGCAGTTCGAACTCGGACAGCAGGCTGTCCTACGAGCAGTACTTC
TRBJ1-2	TRBV7-2	many	TRBD1	CASSSPTGYFSVGYTF	TGTGCCAGCAGCTCTCCGACAGGGTACTTTTCTGTTGGCTACACCTTC
TRBJ1-1	TRBV20-1	-	-	CSAPEGRVGTEAFF	TGCAGTGCGCCTGAAGGCAGGGTAGGGACTGAAGCTTTCTTT
TRBJ1-1	TRBV12-3/TRBV12-4	few	-	CASSQGENTEAFF	TGTGCCAGCAGTCAGGGAGAGAACACTGAAGCTTTCTTT
TRBJ1-5	TRBV5-5	-	TRBD1	CASSPKGAGQPQHF	TGTGCCAGCAGCCCAAAGGGGGCTGGGCAGCCCCAGCATTTT
TRBJ1-1	TRBV20-1	few	TRBD1	CSASDTGQGFAEAFF	TGCAGTGCTAGCGACACCGGACAGGGTTTCGCTGAAGCTTTCTTT
TRBJ2-1	TRBV28	-	TRBD2	CASSVGWLAGDYNEQFF	TGTGCCAGCAGTGTTGGCTGGCTAGCGGGAGACTACAATGAGCAGTTCTTC
TRBJ2-7	TRBV28	few	TRBD1	CASSLPGQPSYEQYF	TGTGCCAGCAGTTTACCGGGACAGCCCTCCTACGAGCAGTACTTC
TRBJ2-3	TRBV24-1	-	-	CATSDLGTSTDTQYF	TGTGCCACCAGTGATTTGGGGACTAGCACAGATACGCAGTATTTT
TRBJ2-1	TRBV12-5	few	-	CASGLLGAEQFF	TGTGCTAGTGGTTTGTTGGGCGCTGAGCAGTTCTTC
TRBJ2-7	TRBV29-1	-	TRBD1	CSVGRDRTSREQYF	TGCAGCGTCGGCCGGGACAGGACGTCTCGGGAGCAGTACTTC
TRBJ2-1	TRBV28	few	-	CASSSRRAGHYNEQFF	TGTGCCAGCAGTTCTCGTCGGGCAGGGCACTACAATGAGCAGTTCTTC